One and the same sample provided the 14 T cell receptor beta chains below, sequenced in a study of human T cells and chemical hapten exposure. TCRdb processed the 5' RACE reads anew with MiXCR; each CDR3 protein has one entry. The table includes approximately 110,000 distinct CDR3 sequences, roughly a fifth detected once. Unfractionated whole blood yielded total RNA. The source is a human donor in good health.

V usage is TRBV5-4 and J usage is TRBJ2-6; D gene unclear. The ends were cut back, 10 bases at V and 0 bases at J, with 11 bases in the middle. From germline, CDR1 is SGHNT and CDR2 YYREEE (reference sequence). This CDR3 is 14 amino acids long. CDR3: CAHARDSGANVLTF. CDR3 DNA: TGTGCCCACGCCCGCGACTCTGGGGCCAACGTCCTGACTTTC.

J is TRBJ1-3 and V is TRBV29-1; no definite D call. Germline V gene sequence: CDR1 SQVTM, CDR2 ANQGSEA. CDR3 length: 14 amino acids. Trimming removed 6 bases from V and 1 base from J, with 13 bases in between. The CDR3: CSVLTPGSGNTIYF. The CDR3 DNA reads TGCAGCGTCCTTACCCCTGGATCTGGAAACACCATATATTTT.

This clonotype was found once. The junction does not match germline at one end; this may be a read error. The chain employs TRBV20-1 and TRBJ1-1; D unresolved. CDR1 is DFQATT and CDR2 is SNEGSKA in the germline V gene (reference sequence). This CDR3 spans 15 amino acids. CDR3 nucleotides: TGCAGTACTAGAGATCCCGCAGGTACGAACACTGAAGCTTTCTTT. This codes for CSTRDPAGTNTEAFF.

This chain uses TRBV30 with TRBJ1-2; 8 positions agree with TRBD1. Germline assignment: CDR1 GTSNPN and CDR2 SVGIG (reference sequence). The CDR3 runs 11 residues. The V gene end was trimmed by 8 bases and the J gene end by 4 bases; junction bases not matched to a gene: 3. The CDR3 DNA reads TGTGCCATACAGGGGGGCTATGGCTACACCTTC. It translates to CAIQGGYGYTF. The full variable domain, with the rest looked up from reference TRBV30 and TRBJ1-2, is SQTIHQWPATLVQPVGSPLSLECTVEGTSNPNLYWYRQAAGRGLQLLFYSVGIGQISSEVPQNLSASRPQDRQFILSSKKLLLSDSGFYLCAIQGGYGYTFGSGTRLTVV.

The rearrangement links TRBV2 to TRBJ1-5; the D gene is possibly TRBD1 (6 bases). Trimming cost V 6 bases and J 0 bases, with 12 bases left between them. Germline V gene lookup returns CDR1 SNHLY and CDR2 FYNNEI. The CDR3 covers 15 residues. For the CDR3, the DNA is TGTGCCAGCAGGGGGGCACTCTATAGCAATCAGCCCCAGCATTTT. Protein sequence: CASRGALYSNQPQHF. Supplemented by reference TRBV2 and TRBJ1-5, the full variable domain reads EPEVTQTPSHQVTQMGQEVILRCVPISNHLYFYWYRQILGQKVEFLVSFYNNEISEKSEIFDDQFSVERPDGSNFTLKIRSTKLEDSAMYFCASRGALYSNQPQHFGDGTRLSIL.

The genes are TRBV6-5 and TRBJ2-4; weak D call: TRBD1 (5 bases). The CDR3 is made up of 14 amino acids. V was trimmed by 0 bases and J by 12 bases, leaving 15 bases between them. The germline V gene has CDR1 MNHEY and CDR2 SVGAGI. The CDR3 DNA reads TGTGCCAGCAGTTACTCAGGGGTAGCCGGCCCTCAGTACTTC. This gives the protein CASSYSGVAGPQYF.

This clonotype was seen only a few times. This rearrangement joins TRBV29-1 to TRBJ1-1, with 11 bases aligning to TRBD1. V dropped 4 bases and J dropped 9; count of bases not matched to a gene: 10. Germline-derived CDR1 and CDR2 are SQVTM and ANQGSEA. CDR3 length: 14 amino acids. The CDR3 DNA reads as TGCAGCGTTGCCCTGGGGACAGGGGGAACACAAGCTTTCTTT. Encoded protein: CSVALGTGGTQAFF.

There are a few counts of this clonotype. The chain couples TRBV15 to TRBJ2-7, with 8 bases identical to TRBD1. The V gene end was trimmed by 1 base and the J gene end by 4 bases; junction bases not matched to a gene: 6. The length of the CDR3 is 15 residues. Germline CDR1 is LNHNV and CDR2 is YYDKDF (reference sequence). CDR3 bases: TGTGCCACCAGCAGAGCCCCCCAGGGGGCATACGAGCAGTACTTC. The encoded protein is CATSRAPQGAYEQYF.

This clonotype appeared a single time. The chain has TRBV5-1 and TRBJ2-5; 10 nucleotides align to TRBD2. Per the germline V gene, CDR1 is SGHRS and CDR2 is YFSETQ. The CDR3 is 17 amino acids. Trimming removed 1 base from V and 3 bases from J; junction bases left unmatched: 9. DNA for the CDR3: TGCGCCAGCAGCTTGTCTGTGACTAGCGGGCCGGAAGAGACCCAGTACTTC. It encodes CASSLSVTSGPEETQYF.

This clonotype was detected once. V gene TRBV7-9 combines with J gene TRBJ2-7; D might be TRBD1 (6 bases). The CDR3 spans 15 residues. V dropped 0 bases and J dropped 3 bases, with 12 bases sitting between them. Germline V gene lookup returns CDR1 SEHNR and CDR2 FQNEAQ (reference sequence). Written as DNA, the CDR3 is TGTGCCAGCAGCTTAGCGTCACAGGGTTACTACGAGCAGTACTTC. Amino acid sequence: CASSLASQGYYEQYF.

A word on this clonotype: At one of its ends the junction is not consistent with the germline gene, which may arise from a read error. The gene calls are TRBV12-3 or TRBV12-4 and TRBJ2-7, with D perhaps TRBD1 or TRBD2 (5 bases each). The CDR3 length is 12 residues. The CDR3 protein is CASSLGTGVSHF. The CDR3 DNA is TGTGCCAGCAGTTTGGGGACCGGTGTAAGTCACTTC.

The chain recombines TRBV12-3 or TRBV12-4 with TRBJ2-5; TRBD2 is a possible D gene (7 bases). Trimming pared 0 bases from V and 5 bases from J, leaving 10 bases between. The CDR3 contains 14 residues. The CDR3 here is CASSLAGGAETQYF. Here the CDR3 DNA reads TGTGCCAGCAGTTTAGCGGGGGGGGCGGAGACCCAGTACTTC.

This chain uses TRBV27 with TRBJ1-4; TRBD1 might be the D (6 bases). The CDR3 is made up of 18 amino acids. V dropped 8 bases and J dropped 0 bases, with 22 bases sitting between them. Germline CDR1 reads MNHEY; CDR2 reads SMNVEV (reference sequence). CDR3 sequence (DNA): TGTGCCAGCGGACAGCAGGGGTGGTTTAAGCCAACTAATGAAAAACTGTTTTTT. Its translation: CASGQQGWFKPTNEKLFF.

This clonotype has at least ten counts. The rearrangement links TRBV6-4 to TRBJ2-6, with a possible D match to TRBD2 (6 bases). Germline V gives CDR1 MRHNA, CDR2 SNTAGT. V was pared by 3 bases and J by 0 bases, with 9 bases between. CDR3 length: 16 amino acids. CDR3 bases: TGTGCCAGCAGTGAGAGTAGCGGCTCTGGGGCCAACGTCCTGACTTTC. This translates into CASSESSGSGANVLTF.